The 4 T cell receptor beta chains below were found in one sample sequenced in a study of long-term antiretroviral therapy in people with HIV. It was version v3.0 of the immunoSEQ assay that was run at survey level. TCRdb's table, derived via immunoSEQ multiplex PCR, lists solely in-frame clones and lacks some. This sample yields 20,000 to 25,000 clones, of which approximately 92% are seen a single time; around 7.1% belongs to the top ten. The source was unsorted PBMCs, collected 4.4 years after starting antiretroviral therapy. Receptors were obtained from a woman between 45 and 60 years old with HIV.

CDR3 sequence (DNA): TGCGCCAGCAGCTTGGGTGCAGGGGGAGAGACCCAGTACTTC. This translates into CASSLGAGGETQYF. The rearrangement joins TRBV5-1 to TRBJ2-5; 7 bases are a match to TRBD1. The CDR3 contains 14 residues. Germline lookup yields CDR1 SGHRS and CDR2 YFSETQ. Unmatched junction bases numbered 3, after V lost 0 bases and J lost 4 bases. The entire variable domain, with the rest obtained from reference TRBV5-1 and TRBJ2-5, is as follows: KAGVTQTPRYLIKTRGQQVTLSCSPISGHRSVSWYQQTPGQGLQFLFEYFSETQRNKGNFPGRFSGRQFSNSRSEMNVSTLELGDSALYLCASSLGAGGETQYFGPGTRLLVL.

This clone showed up just once. The rearrangement links TRBV27 to TRBJ1-1; 10 nucleotides line up with TRBD1. The CDR3 sequence is 15 residues long. Germline CDR1 reads MNHEY; CDR2 reads SMNVEV (reference sequence). V lost 5 bases to trimming and J lost 7 bases; unmatched junction nucleotides: 10. The CDR3 DNA follows: TGTGCCAGCAGTAGACAGGGGGCGGGGGAATTTGAAGCTTTCTTT. Protein product: CASSRQGAGEFEAFF.

The rearrangement links TRBV11-2 to TRBJ2-2; 13 bases agree with TRBD2. Germline lookup yields CDR1 SGHAT and CDR2 FQNNGV. The CDR3 covers 18 residues. The J segment lost 0 bases and the V segment lost 8 bases, leaving 9 bases of the junction unmatched. CDR3 loop: CASATGTSGGANTGELFF. CDR3 nucleotide sequence: TGTGCCAGCGCTACTGGTACTAGCGGGGGGGCGAACACCGGGGAGCTGTTTTTT.

The rearrangement joins TRBV5-4 to TRBJ1-4; a possible D gene is TRBD1 (5 bases). The CDR3 runs 15 residues. Per the germline V gene, CDR1 is SGHNT and CDR2 is YYREEE (reference sequence). V gave up 0 bases and J gave up 8 bases, with 14 bases separating them. In DNA, the CDR3 is TGTGCCAGCAGCTTGGGCGGGGGTTCGAACGAAAAACTGTTTTTT. Translation: CASSLGGGSNEKLFF.